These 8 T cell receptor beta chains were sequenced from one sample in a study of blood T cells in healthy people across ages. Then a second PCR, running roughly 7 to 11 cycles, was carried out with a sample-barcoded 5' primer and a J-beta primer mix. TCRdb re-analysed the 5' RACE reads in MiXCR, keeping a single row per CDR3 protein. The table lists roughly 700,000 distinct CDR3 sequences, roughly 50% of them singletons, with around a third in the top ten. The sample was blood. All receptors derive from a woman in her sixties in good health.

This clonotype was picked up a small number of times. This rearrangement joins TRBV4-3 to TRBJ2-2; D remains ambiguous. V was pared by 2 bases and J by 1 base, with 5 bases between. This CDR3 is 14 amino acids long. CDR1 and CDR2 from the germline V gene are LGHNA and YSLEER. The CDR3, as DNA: TGCGCCAGCAGCCAACGGATGAACACCGGGGAGCTGTTTTTT. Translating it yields CASSQRMNTGELFF.

CDR3 region: CASSYEGAGANVLTF. The CDR3 DNA sequence: TGTGCCAGCAGTTATGAGGGCGCCGGGGCCAACGTCCTGACTTTC. The chain combines TRBV6-5 with TRBJ2-6; maybe TRBD2 (5 bases). Germline CDR1 MNHEY, CDR2 SVGAGI. V lost 3 bases to trimming and J lost 4 bases, with 10 bases between them. The CDR3 sequence is 15 residues long.

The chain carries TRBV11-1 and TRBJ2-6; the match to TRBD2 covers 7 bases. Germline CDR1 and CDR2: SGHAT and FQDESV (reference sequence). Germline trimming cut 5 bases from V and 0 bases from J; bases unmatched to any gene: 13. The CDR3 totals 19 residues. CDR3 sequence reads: CASSTAGVPASSGANVLTF. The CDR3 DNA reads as TGTGCCAGCAGCACCGCGGGGGTCCCAGCTAGCTCTGGGGCCAACGTCCTGACTTTC.

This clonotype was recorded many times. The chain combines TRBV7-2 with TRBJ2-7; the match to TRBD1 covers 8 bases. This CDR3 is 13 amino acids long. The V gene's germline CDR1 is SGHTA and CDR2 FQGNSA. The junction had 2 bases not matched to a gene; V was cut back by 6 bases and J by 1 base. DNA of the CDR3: TGTGCCAGCAGACAGGGGGTTTCCTACGAGCAGTACTTC. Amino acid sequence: CASRQGVSYEQYF.

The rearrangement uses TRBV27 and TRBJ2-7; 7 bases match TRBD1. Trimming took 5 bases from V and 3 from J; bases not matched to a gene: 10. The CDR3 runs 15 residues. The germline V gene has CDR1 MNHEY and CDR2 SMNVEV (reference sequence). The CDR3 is CASSVTGAIGYEQYF. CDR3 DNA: TGTGCCAGCAGTGTAACAGGGGCTATTGGCTACGAGCAGTACTTC.

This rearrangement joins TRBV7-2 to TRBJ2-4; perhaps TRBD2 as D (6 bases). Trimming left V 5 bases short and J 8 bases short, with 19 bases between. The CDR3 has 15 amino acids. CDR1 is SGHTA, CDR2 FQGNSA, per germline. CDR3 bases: TGTGCCAGCAGCCCGAGCCTGGGACTTGAACACATTCAGTACTTC. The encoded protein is CASSPSLGLEHIQYF.

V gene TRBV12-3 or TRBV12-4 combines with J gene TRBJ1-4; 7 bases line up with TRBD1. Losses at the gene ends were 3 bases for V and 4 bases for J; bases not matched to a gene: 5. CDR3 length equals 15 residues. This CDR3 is CASSLQGEVNEKLFF. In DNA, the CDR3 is TGTGCCAGCAGTTTGCAGGGGGAGGTTAATGAAAAACTGTTTTTT.

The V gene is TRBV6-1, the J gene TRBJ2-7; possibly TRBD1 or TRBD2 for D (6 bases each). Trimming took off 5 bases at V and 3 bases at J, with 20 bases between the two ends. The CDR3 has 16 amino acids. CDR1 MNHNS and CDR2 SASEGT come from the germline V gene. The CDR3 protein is CASSRGVQDSLYEQYF. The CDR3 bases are TGTGCCAGCAGTAGGGGGGTCCAGGACAGCCTCTACGAGCAGTACTTC.